This TCR beta chain was recovered during a study of cytomegalovirus exposure and HLA in healthy donors. This clone has just one count. The antigen remains unidentified. Regarding the study as a whole: Owing to their indistinguishability, certain V segments, notably TRBV6-2 and TRBV6-3, were excluded. When presence/absence was analysed, sequencing depth was taken to be roughly uniform across donors. A link between a missense DCLRE1C variant and TCR beta V- and J-gene trimming emerged from a later analysis.

CDR1 and CDR2 from the germline V gene are MGHRA and YSYEKL. Trimming at V came to 1 base and at J to 6 bases, leaving 13 bases not matched to a gene. The length of the CDR3 is 18 residues. PCR used 60 Vbeta primers and 13 Jbeta primers. Profiled with immunoSEQ multiplex PCR; TCRdb holds only in-frame clones, not every one. Among some 140,000 clones, 80% were seen once, and the ten largest hold roughly 2.3%. Despite likely unrecorded immune exposures, the donors were nominally healthy at the time of sampling. This rearrangement joins TRBV4-1 to TRBJ2-3; TRBD2 matches at 10 bases. Sequencing used PBMCs. The sequence derives from a man aged 25-40 years in good health and CMV-seronegative. The CDR3 here is CASSQGGKGLAASDTQYF. In DNA, the CDR3 is TGCGCCAGCAGCCAAGGTGGTAAAGGACTAGCGGCCTCGGATACGCAGTATTTT.